This entry features one T cell receptor (beta chain) sequence. This clone's antigen is unknown. No base-level quality is on record; no much larger clone is a single base apart. TCRbeta CDR3 regions were amplified from genomic DNA by means of the immunoSEQ Assay, a bias-controlled multiplex PCR. Per the original workflow: Within the assay, amplification of reference gene primers was used to estimate how many nucleated cells each sample contained. To quantify the absolute abundance of each unique TCRbeta CDR3 rearrangement, sequence reads were collapsed and filtered. For each sample, productive Simpson clonality was calculated as the square root of Simpson's diversity index over productive rearrangements. Drawn from immuneACCESS, this table holds only the in-frame rearrangements with V and J called that TCRdb kept. Clones are partly lost; checked studies trace under half to an unresolved V gene and leave the rest unexplained. That table supplies the V and J calls and clone size; D and trimming were determined from the DNA. In this sample the table shows fewer than 200,000 clones, 80% to 90% of which occur a single time. The ten largest clones add up to more than 20% of the sample.

The sample belongs to a study of blood T cell repertoires in COVID-19 (dated by TCRdb to 2020 to 2022). Regarding the complete study: The collaborator samples originated in the United States, Italy and Spain and spanned the acute and convalescent phases of COVID-19. The samples were drawn from two sources: the first 160 participants of the ongoing ImmuneRACE study, and some 1,300 subjects contributed by 6 global collaborators. The dataset comprised deeply sampled blood TCRbeta repertoires from subjects exposed to, actively infected with, or recovered from COVID-19. HLA class I and class II types, where available, came from metadata supplied by the sample provider rather than from assay-based typing. The repertoires were released in a freely available public database meant as a resource for research on the immune response to SARS-CoV-2. Nearly every sample came with metadata listing a de-identified subject ID, COVID-19 status, age in years and sex. The prospective study material was composed of cDNA or gDNA derived from T cells, B-cell-depleted T cells, or PBMCs. What the work shows at the level of the full study, not this receptor alone: How much clinical and demographic metadata was included differed by source and by participant, and the metadata was provided uncurated.

Whole blood was collected in K2EDTA tubes by collaborating institutions according to the institutions' own protocols. For TCRbeta analysis, collaborators shipped samples in one of three forms: frozen whole blood, isolated PBMCs, or DNA extracted from either of those sample types. The sample consisted of peripheral blood. The source is a man between 65 and 85 years old with active or convalescent COVID-19.

The CDR3 reads as follows: CASGLLEQFF. The DNA sequence follows: TGTGCCAGTGGACTCCTTGAGCAGTTCTTC. This sequence uses TRBV6-5 and TRBJ2-1, and the D gene may be TRBD2, 5 bases matching. CDR1 and CDR2 were assigned from the germline V gene as MNHEY and SVGAGI. V is reduced by 9 bases and J by 9 bases, leaving a spacing of 9 bases between them. The CDR3 has 10 amino acids, counting the end cysteine and phenylalanine. Just the 30-base CDR3 DNA is kept, in frame starting at base 1.